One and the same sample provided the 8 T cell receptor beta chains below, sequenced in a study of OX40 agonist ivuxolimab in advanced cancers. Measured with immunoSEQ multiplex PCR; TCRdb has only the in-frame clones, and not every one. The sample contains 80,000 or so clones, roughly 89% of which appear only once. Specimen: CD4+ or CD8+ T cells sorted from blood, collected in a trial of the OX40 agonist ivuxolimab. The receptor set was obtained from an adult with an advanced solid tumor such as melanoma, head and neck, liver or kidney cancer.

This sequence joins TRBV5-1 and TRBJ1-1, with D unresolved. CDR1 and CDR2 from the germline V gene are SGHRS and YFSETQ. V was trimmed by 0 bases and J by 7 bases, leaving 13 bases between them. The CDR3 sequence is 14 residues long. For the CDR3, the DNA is TGCGCCAGCAGCTTGGACACGGGCAGCCTTGAAGCTTTCTTT. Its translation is CASSLDTGSLEAFF.

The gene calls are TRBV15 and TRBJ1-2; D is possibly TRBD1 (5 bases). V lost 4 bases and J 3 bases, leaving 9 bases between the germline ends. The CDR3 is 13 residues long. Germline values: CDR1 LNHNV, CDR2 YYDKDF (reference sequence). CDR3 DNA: TGTGCCACCAGCAAGGGGATAGACTATGGCTACACCTTC. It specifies CATSKGIDYGYTF.

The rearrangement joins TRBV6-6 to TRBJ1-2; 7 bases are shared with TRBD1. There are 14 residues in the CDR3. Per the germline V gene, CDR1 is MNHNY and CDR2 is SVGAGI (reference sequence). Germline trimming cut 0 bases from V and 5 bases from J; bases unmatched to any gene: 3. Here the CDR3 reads CASSYSGQLYGYTF. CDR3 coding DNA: TGTGCCAGCAGTTACTCGGGACAGCTTTATGGCTACACCTTC.

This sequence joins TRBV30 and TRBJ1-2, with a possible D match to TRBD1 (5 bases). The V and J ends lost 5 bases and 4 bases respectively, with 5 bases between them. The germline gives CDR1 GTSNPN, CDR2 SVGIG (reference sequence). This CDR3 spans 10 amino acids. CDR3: CAWGTYGYTF. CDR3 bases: TGTGCCTGGGGGACCTATGGCTACACCTTC.

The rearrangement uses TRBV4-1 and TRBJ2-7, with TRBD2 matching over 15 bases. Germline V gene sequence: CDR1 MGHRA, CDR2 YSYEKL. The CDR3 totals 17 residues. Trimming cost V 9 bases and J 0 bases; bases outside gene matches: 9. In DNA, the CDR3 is TGCGCCAGACCTCCGGGACTAGCGGGGGGACGCTCCTACGAGCAGTACTTC. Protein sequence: CARPPGLAGGRSYEQYF.

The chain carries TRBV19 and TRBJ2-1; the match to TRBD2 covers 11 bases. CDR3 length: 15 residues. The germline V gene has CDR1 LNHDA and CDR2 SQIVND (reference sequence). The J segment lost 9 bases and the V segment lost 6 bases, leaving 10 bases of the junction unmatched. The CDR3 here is CASRWASGGHPEQFF. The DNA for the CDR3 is TGTGCCAGTAGGTGGGCTAGCGGGGGGCATCCTGAGCAGTTCTTC.

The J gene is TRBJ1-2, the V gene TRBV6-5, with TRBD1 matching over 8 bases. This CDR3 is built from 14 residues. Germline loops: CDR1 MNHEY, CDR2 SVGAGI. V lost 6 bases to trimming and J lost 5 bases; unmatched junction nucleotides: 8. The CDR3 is CASRPGTGIYGYTF. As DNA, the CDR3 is TGTGCCAGCAGACCCGGGACAGGAATATATGGCTACACCTTC.

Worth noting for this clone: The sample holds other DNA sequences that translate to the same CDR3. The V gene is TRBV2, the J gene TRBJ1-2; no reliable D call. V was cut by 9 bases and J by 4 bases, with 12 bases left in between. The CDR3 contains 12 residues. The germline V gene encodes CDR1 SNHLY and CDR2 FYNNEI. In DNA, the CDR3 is TGTGCCAGTTCTGGTGCCTCCTATGGCTACACCTTC. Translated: CASSGASYGYTF.